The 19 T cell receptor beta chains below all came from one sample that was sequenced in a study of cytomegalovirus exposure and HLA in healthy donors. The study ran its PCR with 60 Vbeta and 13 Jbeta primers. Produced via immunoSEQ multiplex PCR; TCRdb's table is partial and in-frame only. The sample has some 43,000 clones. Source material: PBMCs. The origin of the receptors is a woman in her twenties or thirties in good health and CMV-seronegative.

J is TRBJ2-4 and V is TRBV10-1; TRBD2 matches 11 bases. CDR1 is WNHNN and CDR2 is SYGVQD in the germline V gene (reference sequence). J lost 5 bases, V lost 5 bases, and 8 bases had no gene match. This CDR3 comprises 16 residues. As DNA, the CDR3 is TGCGCCAGCAGTAATGGGGGGACTAGCGGACAAAACATTCAGTACTTC. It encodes CASSNGGTSGQNIQYF.

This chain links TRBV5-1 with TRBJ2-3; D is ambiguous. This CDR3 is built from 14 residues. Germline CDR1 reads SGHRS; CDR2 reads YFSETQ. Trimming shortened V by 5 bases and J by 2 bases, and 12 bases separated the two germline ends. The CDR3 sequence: CASSYSRPTDTQYF. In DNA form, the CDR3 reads TGCGCCAGCAGTTACTCTCGCCCCACAGATACGCAGTATTTT.

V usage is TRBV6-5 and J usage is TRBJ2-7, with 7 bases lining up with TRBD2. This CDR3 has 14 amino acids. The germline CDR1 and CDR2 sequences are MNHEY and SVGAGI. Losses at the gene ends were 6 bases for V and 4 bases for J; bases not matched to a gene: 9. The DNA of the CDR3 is TGTGCCAGCAGCAAACTAGCGAAAAATTACGAGCAGTACTTC. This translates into CASSKLAKNYEQYF.

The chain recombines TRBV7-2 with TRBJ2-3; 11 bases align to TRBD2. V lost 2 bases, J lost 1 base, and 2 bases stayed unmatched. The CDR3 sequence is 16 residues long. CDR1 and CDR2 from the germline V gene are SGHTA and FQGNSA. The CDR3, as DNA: TGTGCCAGCAGCTTATATAGCGGGAGGGGCACAGATACGCAGTATTTT. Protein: CASSLYSGRGTDTQYF.

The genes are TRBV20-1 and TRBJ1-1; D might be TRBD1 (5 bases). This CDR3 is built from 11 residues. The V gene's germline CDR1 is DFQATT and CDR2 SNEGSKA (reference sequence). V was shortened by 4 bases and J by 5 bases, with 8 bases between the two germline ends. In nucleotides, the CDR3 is TGCAGTGCTAACCGGGGGACTGAAGCTTTCTTT. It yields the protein CSANRGTEAFF.

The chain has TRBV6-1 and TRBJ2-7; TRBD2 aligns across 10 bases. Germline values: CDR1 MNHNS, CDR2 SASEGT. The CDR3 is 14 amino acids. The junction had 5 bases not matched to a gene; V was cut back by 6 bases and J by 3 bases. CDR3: CASRLAGPLYEQYF. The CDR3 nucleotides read TGTGCCAGCAGACTAGCGGGGCCTCTCTACGAGCAGTACTTC.

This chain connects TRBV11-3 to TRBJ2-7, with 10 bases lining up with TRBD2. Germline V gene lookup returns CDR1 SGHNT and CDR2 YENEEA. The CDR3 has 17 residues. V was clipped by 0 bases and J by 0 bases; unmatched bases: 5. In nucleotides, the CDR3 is TGTGCCAGCAGCTTAGAGAGGACTAGCGGCCTCTCCTACGAGCAGTACTTC. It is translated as CASSLERTSGLSYEQYF.

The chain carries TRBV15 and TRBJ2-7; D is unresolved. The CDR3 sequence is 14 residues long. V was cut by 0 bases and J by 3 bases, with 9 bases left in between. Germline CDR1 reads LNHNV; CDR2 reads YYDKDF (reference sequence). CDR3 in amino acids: CATSRDRNSYEQYF. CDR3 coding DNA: TGTGCCACCAGCAGAGATCGTAACAGCTACGAGCAGTACTTC.

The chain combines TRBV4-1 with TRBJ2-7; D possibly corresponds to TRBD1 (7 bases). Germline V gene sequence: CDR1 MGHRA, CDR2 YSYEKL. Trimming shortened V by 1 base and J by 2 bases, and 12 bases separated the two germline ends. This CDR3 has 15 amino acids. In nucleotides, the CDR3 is TGCGCCAGCAGCCAAGGACAGGGAGGCACCTACGAGCAGTACTTC. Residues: CASSQGQGGTYEQYF.

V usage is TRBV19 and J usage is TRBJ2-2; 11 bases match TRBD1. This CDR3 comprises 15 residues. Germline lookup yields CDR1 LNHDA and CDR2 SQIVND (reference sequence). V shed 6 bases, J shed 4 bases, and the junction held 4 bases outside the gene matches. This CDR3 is CASRRDRGSTGELFF. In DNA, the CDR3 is TGTGCCAGTAGACGGGACAGGGGGTCCACCGGGGAGCTGTTTTTT.

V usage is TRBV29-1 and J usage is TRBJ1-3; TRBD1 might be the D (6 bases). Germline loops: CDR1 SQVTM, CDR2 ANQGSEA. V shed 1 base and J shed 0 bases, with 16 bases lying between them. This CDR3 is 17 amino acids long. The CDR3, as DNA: TGCAGCGTTGAAGGGAGTCGGACAGCCTTCTCTGGAAACACCATATATTTT. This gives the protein CSVEGSRTAFSGNTIYF.

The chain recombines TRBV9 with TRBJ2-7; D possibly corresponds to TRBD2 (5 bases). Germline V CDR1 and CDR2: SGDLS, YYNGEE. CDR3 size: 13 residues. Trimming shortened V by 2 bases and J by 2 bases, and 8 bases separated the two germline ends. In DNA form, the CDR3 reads TGTGCCAGCAGCGTCTCGGAGGCCTACGAGCAGTACTTC. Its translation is CASSVSEAYEQYF.

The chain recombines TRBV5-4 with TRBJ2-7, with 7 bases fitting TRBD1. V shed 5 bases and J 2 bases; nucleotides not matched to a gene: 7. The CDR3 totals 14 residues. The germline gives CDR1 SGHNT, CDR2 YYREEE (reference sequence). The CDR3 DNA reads TGTGCCAGCAGTTCGGGACAGTTCCCCTACGAGCAGTACTTC. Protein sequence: CASSSGQFPYEQYF.

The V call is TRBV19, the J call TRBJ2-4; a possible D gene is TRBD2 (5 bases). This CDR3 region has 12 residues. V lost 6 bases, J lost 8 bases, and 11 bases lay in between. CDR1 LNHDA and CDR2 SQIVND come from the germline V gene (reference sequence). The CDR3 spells CASREARDIQYF. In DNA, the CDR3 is TGTGCCAGTAGGGAGGCCCGGGACATTCAGTACTTC.

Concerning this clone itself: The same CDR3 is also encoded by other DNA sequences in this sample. CDR3 coding DNA: TGTGCCAGCAGCTTAACACACAGCTCCTACGAGCAGTACTTC. It translates to CASSLTHSSYEQYF. The V call is TRBV7-3, the J call TRBJ2-7; D unclear. CDR1 is SGHTA, CDR2 FQGTGA, per germline. The ends were cut back, 0 bases at V and 0 bases at J, with 6 bases in the middle. The CDR3 covers 14 residues. The full variable domain, in which reference TRBV7-3 and TRBJ2-7 provide the parts outside the CDR3, is GAGVSQTPSNKVTEKGKYVELRCDPISGHTALYWYRQSLGQGPEFLIYFQGTGAADDSGLPNDRFFAVRPEGSVSTLKIQRTERGDSAVYLCASSLTHSSYEQYFGPGTRLTVT.

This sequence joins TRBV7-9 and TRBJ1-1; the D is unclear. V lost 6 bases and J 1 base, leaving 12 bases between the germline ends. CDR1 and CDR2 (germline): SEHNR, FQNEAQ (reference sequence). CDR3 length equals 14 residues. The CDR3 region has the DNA TGTGCCAGCAGATGGACGGAGGGGAACACTGAAGCTTTCTTT. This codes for CASRWTEGNTEAFF.

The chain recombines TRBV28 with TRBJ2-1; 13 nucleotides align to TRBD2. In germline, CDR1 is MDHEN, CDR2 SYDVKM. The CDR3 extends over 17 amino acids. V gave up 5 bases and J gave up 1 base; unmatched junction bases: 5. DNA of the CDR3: TGTGCCAGCAGTCTCGGACTAGCGGGAGCGTCCTACAATGAGCAGTTCTTC. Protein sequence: CASSLGLAGASYNEQFF.

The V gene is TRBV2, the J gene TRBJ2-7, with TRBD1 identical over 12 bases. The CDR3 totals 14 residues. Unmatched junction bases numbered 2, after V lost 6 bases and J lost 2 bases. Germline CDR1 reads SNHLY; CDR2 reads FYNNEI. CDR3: CASRGTGGTYEQYF. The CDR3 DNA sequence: TGTGCCAGCAGGGGGACAGGGGGCACCTACGAGCAGTACTTC.

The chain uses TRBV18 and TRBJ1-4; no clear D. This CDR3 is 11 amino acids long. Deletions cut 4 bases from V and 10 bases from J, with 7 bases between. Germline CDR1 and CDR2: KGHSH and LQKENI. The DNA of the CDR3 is TGTGCCAGCTCACGAGAGGGAAAACTGTTTTTT. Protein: CASSREGKLFF.